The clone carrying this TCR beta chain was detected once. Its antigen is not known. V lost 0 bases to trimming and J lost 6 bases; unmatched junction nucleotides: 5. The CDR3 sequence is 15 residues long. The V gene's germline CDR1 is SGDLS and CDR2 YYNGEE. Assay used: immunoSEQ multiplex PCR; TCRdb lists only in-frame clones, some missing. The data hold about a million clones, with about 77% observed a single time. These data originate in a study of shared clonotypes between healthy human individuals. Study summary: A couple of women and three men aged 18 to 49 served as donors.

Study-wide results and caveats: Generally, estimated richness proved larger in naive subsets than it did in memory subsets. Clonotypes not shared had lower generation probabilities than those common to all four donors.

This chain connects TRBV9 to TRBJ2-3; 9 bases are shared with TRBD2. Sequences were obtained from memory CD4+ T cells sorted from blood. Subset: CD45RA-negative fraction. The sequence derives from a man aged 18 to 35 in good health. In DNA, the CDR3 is TGTGCCAGCAGCGTAGGGGGACTAGCTCAGGATACGCAGTATTTT. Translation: CASSVGGLAQDTQYF. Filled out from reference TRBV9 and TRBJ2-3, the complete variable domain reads DSGVTQTPKHLITATGQRVTLRCSPRSGDLSVYWYQQSLDQGLQFLIQYYNGEERAKGNILERFSAQQFPDLHSELNLSSLELGDSALYFCASSVGGLAQDTQYFGPGTRLTVL.